A selection of T cell receptor beta chains follows, all from one sample in a study of CD8+ T cells in alopecia areata. This table comes from immunoSEQ multiplex PCR, and its TCRdb copy is limited to in-frame clones, with some not included. The profile covers 90,000 to 130,000 clones, with roughly three fifths appearing a single time and 9.5% to 15% taken by the ten largest. Sequencing was performed on CD8+ T cells sorted from blood, taken at week 24, from a patient treated with tofacitinib. Receptors originate from a human donor with alopecia areata. Each CDR3 is given with its conserved first and last residue.

v_call,j_call,cdr3_aa
TRBV4-1,TRBJ2-1,CASSQNRGFEQFF
TRBV2,TRBJ1-1,CASTPQGGGAIEAFF
TRBV7-6,TRBJ2-3,CASSLSPTDTQYF
TRBV29-1,TRBJ1-5,CSLVGNQPQHF
TRBV9,TRBJ1-6,CASSATGLNSPLHF
TRBV7-2,TRBJ2-5,CASSLEWDPSETQYF
TRBV5-1,TRBJ2-3,CASTPEGLTVADTQYF
TRBV4-2,TRBJ1-1,CASSQSNRAATEAFF
TRBV5-1,TRBJ2-7,CASSLLGEQYF
TRBV30,TRBJ2-7,CACGEDIYEQYF
TRBV5-6,TRBJ1-6,CASSLGTNSPLHF
TRBV29-1,TRBJ1-1,CSVEQATNTEAFF
TRBV10-3,TRBJ1-1,CAISEPGTEVEAFF
TRBV2,TRBJ1-4,CASSESARSEKLFF
TRBV4-3,TRBJ1-4,CASSQGEKLFF
TRBV27,TRBJ2-5,CASSPTGAGGAYPQETQYF
TRBV6-4,TRBJ2-2,CASSDEGGNTGELFF
TRBV29-1,TRBJ1-4,CSEVPGQSRDEKLFF
TRBV7-9,TRBJ2-1,CASSLVEQFF
TRBV4-1,TRBJ1-6,CASSLHRVSPLHF
TRBV19,TRBJ2-4,CASSNPRDRDIQYF
TRBV15,TRBJ1-3,CATSRDRGPGNTIYF
TRBV5-6,TRBJ1-1,CASSFGTGNTEAFF
TRBV20-1,TRBJ2-5,CSAGMGETQYF
TRBV27,TRBJ2-2,CASSLSVGGMDTGELFF
TRBV30,TRBJ1-3,CAWSVRPGYGGNTIYF
TRBV5-1,TRBJ1-1,CASSLDRGDPEAFF
TRBV30,TRBJ1-1,CAWSYEGASEAFF
TRBV6-5,TRBJ2-7,CASQGVTHPYEQYF
TRBV13,TRBJ1-1,CASSLGGVPTEAFF
TRBV19,TRBJ2-1,CASSIPGGYNEQFF
TRBV19,TRBJ2-7,CASSSLESYEQYF
TRBV29-1,TRBJ2-7,CSVEAWRSDAYEQYF
TRBV6-5,TRBJ1-1,CASSYYRWTQNTEAFF
TRBV5-6,TRBJ2-3,CASSSQPRGFTDTQYF
TRBV18,TRBJ1-6,CASSLGQGSSYNSPLHF
TRBV7-9,TRBJ2-7,CASSLGASYEQYF
TRBV5-6,TRBJ2-7,CASSHGQVDYEQYF
TRBV2,TRBJ1-5,CASSEAPRGNQPQHF
TRBV18,TRBJ1-1,CASSPRDSPGDTEAFF
TRBV7-9,TRBJ1-1,CASSLGGATEAFF
TRBV7-9,TRBJ2-1,CASNQDRADEQFF
TRBV7-9,TRBJ2-7,CASSPGAEQYF
TRBV4-2,TRBJ2-1,CASSQDPAGGLNEQFF